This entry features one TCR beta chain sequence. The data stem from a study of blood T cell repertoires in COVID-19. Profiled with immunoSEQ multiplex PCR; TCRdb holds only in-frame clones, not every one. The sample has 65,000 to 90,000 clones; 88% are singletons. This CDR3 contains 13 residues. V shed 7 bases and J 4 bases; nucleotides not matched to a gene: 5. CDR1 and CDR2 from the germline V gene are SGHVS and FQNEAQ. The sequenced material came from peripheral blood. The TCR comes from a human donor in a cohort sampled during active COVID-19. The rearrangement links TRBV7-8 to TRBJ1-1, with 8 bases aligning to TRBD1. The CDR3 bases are TGTGCCAGCATCTACACAGGGGGCACTGAAGCTTTCTTT. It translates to CASIYTGGTEAFF.